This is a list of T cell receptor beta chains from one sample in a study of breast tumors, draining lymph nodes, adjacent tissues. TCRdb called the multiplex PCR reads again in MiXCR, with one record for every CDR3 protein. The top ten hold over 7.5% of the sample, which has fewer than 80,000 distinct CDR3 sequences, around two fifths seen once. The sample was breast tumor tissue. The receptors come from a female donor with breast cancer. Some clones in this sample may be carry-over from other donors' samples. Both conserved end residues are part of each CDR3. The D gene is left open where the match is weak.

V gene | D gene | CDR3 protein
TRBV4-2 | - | CASSKGTSAYLHF
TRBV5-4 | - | CASSYQGRANEKLFF
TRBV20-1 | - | CSVPGRLAYAEQFF
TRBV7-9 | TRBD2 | CASSLVSGGNPSYNEQFF
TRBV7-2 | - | CASSLVVAGGAYNPPLHF
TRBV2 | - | CASSEMGWRDEQFF
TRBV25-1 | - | CASSGPGRLCSGDTIYF
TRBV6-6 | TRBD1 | CASYPGQGANQPQYF
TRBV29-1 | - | CSVGLGAGVGQHF
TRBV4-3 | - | CASSPPGASYGHTF